The 30 T cell receptor beta chains in this list originate from one sample, sequenced in a study of blood T cell repertoires in COVID-19. The assay was immunoSEQ multiplex PCR, and TCRdb's table has in-frame clones only and misses some. This table holds about 300,000 clones, approximately 89% found once. What was sequenced was peripheral blood. The receptors shown here come from a woman under 40 who had recovered from COVID-19.

The rearrangement joins TRBV6-5 to TRBJ2-7, with a possible D match to TRBD2 (6 bases). Trimming took off 5 bases at V and 3 bases at J, with 11 bases between the two ends. Germline V gives CDR1 MNHEY, CDR2 SVGAGI. This CDR3 comprises 13 residues. CDR3 bases: TGTGCCAGCAGTAAATCCGGGGGCTACGAGCAGTACTTC. It translates to CASSKSGGYEQYF.

In this sample, this clone turned up once. V and J are TRBV9 and TRBJ1-3; 7 bases are shared with TRBD1. This CDR3 contains 16 residues. Trimming at V came to 4 bases and at J to 7 bases, leaving 14 bases not matched to a gene. In germline, CDR1 is SGDLS, CDR2 YYNGEE. In DNA, the CDR3 is TGTGCCAGCAGCCTCCAGGGGGGCCAGGCCCGGAACACCATATATTTT. This gives the protein CASSLQGGQARNTIYF.

Written as DNA, the CDR3 is TGCAGCGTGTTGGGGCAGGTAGAGACCCAGTACTTC. Its protein product is CSVLGQVETQYF. The chain is built from TRBV29-1 and TRBJ2-5, with D tentatively TRBD1 (5 bases). The CDR3 has 12 amino acids. Deletions cut 6 bases from V and 4 bases from J, with 12 bases between. The germline CDR1 and CDR2 sequences are SQVTM and ANQGSEA.

J is TRBJ1-2 and V is TRBV5-1; 9 bases agree with TRBD1. Germline CDR1 SGHRS, CDR2 YFSETQ. This CDR3 is 17 amino acids long. The V and J ends lost 4 bases and 6 bases, in that order; junction bases with no gene match: 16. In DNA, the CDR3 is TGCGCCAGCAGCGGGGCAGGAGCCGGGACAGGGCTTAATGGCTACACCTTC. It specifies CASSGAGAGTGLNGYTF.

The chain joins TRBV28 to TRBJ2-3; unclear D gene. CDR1 MDHEN and CDR2 SYDVKM come from the germline V gene. The V end was cut by 4 bases, the J end by 6 bases, with 11 bases between. The CDR3 is 13 amino acids. CDR3 nucleotides: TGTGCCAGCAGTTCCCCTAGAGTCGATACGCAGTATTTT. This sequence encodes CASSSPRVDTQYF.

The rearrangement links TRBV3-1 (or the pseudogene TRBV3-2) to TRBJ2-1; 11 bases map to TRBD2. V dropped 0 bases and J dropped 6; count of bases not matched to a gene: 13. Germline V lookup: CDR1 LGHDT, CDR2 YNNKEL (reference sequence). This CDR3 contains 19 residues. The CDR3 coding sequence is TGTGCCAGCAGCCAAGATTTCCGACGGTCTAGCGGGGGGCGCAATGAGCAGTTCTTC. Encoded protein: CASSQDFRRSSGGRNEQFF.

The CDR3 loop reads CASSRLLAGGNTGELFF. The CDR3 DNA follows: TGTGCCAGCAGCCGACTACTAGCGGGGGGGAACACCGGGGAGCTGTTTTTT. The J gene is TRBJ2-2, the V gene TRBV7-3; 12 bases are shared with TRBD2. The CDR3 extends over 17 amino acids. CDR1 is SGHTA and CDR2 is FQGTGA in the germline V gene. After removal of 5 bases from V and 1 base from J, the junction contained 5 bases not matched to a gene.

This rearrangement joins TRBV19 to TRBJ1-4; D ambiguous. V was pared by 3 bases and J by 8 bases, with 13 bases between. The CDR3 runs 14 residues. Germline CDR1 and CDR2: LNHDA and SQIVND (reference sequence). For the CDR3, the DNA is TGTGCCAGTAGTATTGACGGAGGGAACGAAAAACTGTTTTTT. It is translated as CASSIDGGNEKLFF.

The chain carries TRBV19 and TRBJ2-1; a possible D gene is TRBD1 (5 bases). V was pared by 6 bases and J by 0 bases, with 18 bases between. Germline V gives CDR1 LNHDA, CDR2 SQIVND (reference sequence). The length of the CDR3 is 17 residues. The CDR3 here is CASSPVPGQSSYNEQFF. CDR3 coding DNA: TGTGCCAGTAGCCCCGTGCCTGGACAATCCTCCTACAATGAGCAGTTCTTC. Using reference TRBV19 and TRBJ2-1 for the parts outside the CDR3, the full variable domain is DGGITQSPKYLFRKEGQNVTLSCEQNLNHDAMYWYRQDPGQGLRLIYYSQIVNDFQKGDIAEGYSVSREKKESFPLTVTSAQKNPTAFYLCASSPVPGQSSYNEQFFGPGTRLTVL.

This chain links TRBV7-9 with TRBJ1-3, with 7 bases that match TRBD1. Unmatched junction bases numbered 3, after V lost 4 bases and J lost 0 bases. CDR3 length: 15 amino acids. Germline CDR1 SEHNR, CDR2 FQNEAQ (reference sequence). CDR3 amino acids: CASSWRDSSGNTIYF. In DNA form, the CDR3 reads TGTGCCAGCAGCTGGAGGGACAGCTCTGGAAACACCATATATTTT. The full variable domain, in which reference TRBV7-9 and TRBJ1-3 provide the parts outside the CDR3, is DTGVSQNPRHKITKRGQNVTFRCDPISEHNRLYWYRQTLGQGPEFLTYFQNEAQLEKSRLLSDRFSAERPKGSFSTLEIQRTEQGDSAMYLCASSWRDSSGNTIYFGEGSWLTVV.

V is TRBV27 and J is TRBJ2-7; TRBD1 is a possible D gene (7 bases). The CDR3 length is 14 residues. Germline V gives CDR1 MNHEY, CDR2 SMNVEV (reference sequence). V dropped 1 base and J dropped 3 bases, with 10 bases sitting between them. The CDR3 nucleotides are TGTGCCAGCAGTTTATGGAGGGGGCACTACGAGCAGTACTTC. Protein: CASSLWRGHYEQYF.

This rearrangement joins TRBV5-1 to TRBJ2-3; D call uncertain. Trimming cost V 0 bases and J 1 base, with 6 bases left between them. The CDR3 is 14 amino acids. Germline V lookup: CDR1 SGHRS, CDR2 YFSETQ. The CDR3 DNA reads as TGCGCCAGCAGCTTGGGCCGAGGCACAGATACGCAGTATTTT. This codes for CASSLGRGTDTQYF.

The chain links TRBV5-1 to TRBJ1-1; D unresolved. CDR1 and CDR2 (germline): SGHRS, YFSETQ. V lost 4 bases and J 7 bases, leaving 5 bases between the germline ends. The CDR3 is 10 residues long. The DNA for the CDR3 is TGCGCCAGCAGCCGGGATGAAGCTTTCTTT. The encoded protein is CASSRDEAFF.

The J gene is TRBJ2-1, the V gene TRBV10-3; 8 bases match TRBD2. CDR1 ENHRY and CDR2 SYGVKD come from the germline V gene. V was clipped by 3 bases and J by 7 bases; unmatched bases: 11. The CDR3 has 16 amino acids. The CDR3 loop reads CAISDPPGGPINEQFF. For the CDR3, the DNA is TGTGCCATCAGTGATCCCCCGGGGGGGCCGATAAATGAGCAGTTCTTC.

The rearrangement uses TRBV19 and TRBJ2-2; D ambiguous. From germline, CDR1 is LNHDA and CDR2 SQIVND (reference sequence). Trimming pared 5 bases from V and 8 bases from J, leaving 15 bases between. This CDR3 has 14 residues. CDR3: CASSSLHPGGELFF. The CDR3 DNA reads as TGTGCCAGTAGTTCGCTACACCCCGGGGGGGAGCTGTTTTTT.

The J gene is TRBJ1-2, the V gene TRBV30; D remains unclear. The germline V and J ends were trimmed by 3 bases and 6 bases, with 23 bases remaining between them. Germline V gene lookup returns CDR1 GTSNPN and CDR2 SVGIG (reference sequence). This CDR3 has 16 amino acids. CDR3 sequence reads: CAWSSPGRTGKDGYTF. CDR3 sequence (DNA): TGTGCCTGGAGCTCCCCCGGGAGAACGGGGAAGGATGGCTACACCTTC.

The chain carries TRBV7-9 and TRBJ1-1, with TRBD1 identical over 9 bases. J lost 10 bases, V lost 1 base, and 4 bases had no gene match. The CDR3 runs to 13 residues. Germline CDR1 and CDR2: SEHNR and FQNEAQ (reference sequence). CDR3 sequence reads: CASSLGGTGRAFF. CDR3 DNA sequence: TGTGCCAGCAGCTTAGGCGGGACAGGGCGAGCTTTCTTT. Complete variable domain (other parts from reference TRBV7-9 and TRBJ1-1): DTGVSQNPRHKITKRGQNVTFRCDPISEHNRLYWYRQTLGQGPEFLTYFQNEAQLEKSRLLSDRFSAERPKGSFSTLEIQRTEQGDSAMYLCASSLGGTGRAFFGQGTRLTVV.

The rearrangement joins TRBV11-2 to TRBJ2-3, with D possibly being TRBD2 (6 bases). From germline, CDR1 is SGHAT and CDR2 FQNNGV. Trimming stripped 5 bases from V and 7 bases from J, with 22 bases between. This CDR3 is 16 amino acids long. The CDR3 sequence: CASSLGPAGPSYTQYF. CDR3 DNA: TGTGCCAGCAGCCTCGGGCCGGCGGGACCGAGTTATACGCAGTATTTT.

This clone appeared a single time. The genes are TRBV12-3 or TRBV12-4 and TRBJ2-7; the D is unclear. The length of the CDR3 is 12 residues. The V end lost 3 bases, the J end lost 5 bases, and 8 bases lay between the germline ends. CDR3 residues: CASSFSTNEQYF. CDR3 nucleotide sequence: TGTGCCAGCAGTTTTTCGACAAACGAGCAGTACTTC.

CDR3 sequence (DNA): TGTGCCAGCAGTGTGGGGGCTAGCTATGGCTACACCTTC. Translation: CASSVGASYGYTF. This sequence joins TRBV6-4 and TRBJ1-2; possibly TRBD1 for D (6 bases). The CDR3 has 13 amino acids. V dropped 4 bases and J dropped 4 bases, with 10 bases sitting between them. CDR1 is MRHNA, CDR2 SNTAGT, per germline.

This chain connects TRBV5-6 to TRBJ1-5; the D gene is possibly TRBD1 (5 bases). The CDR3 has 17 amino acids. Germline CDR1 and CDR2: SGHDT and YYEEEE. Trimming left V 5 bases short and J 0 bases short, with 18 bases between. CDR3 residues: CASSLLTEGYSNQPQHF. Written as DNA, the CDR3 is TGTGCCAGCAGTTTATTGACGGAGGGGTATAGCAATCAGCCCCAGCATTTT.

The V call is TRBV10-3, the J call TRBJ2-7; TRBD1 agrees at 7 bases. Trimming at V came to 4 bases and at J to 2 bases, leaving 2 bases not matched to a gene. Germline-derived CDR1 and CDR2 are ENHRY and SYGVKD. CDR3 size: 13 residues. In DNA form, the CDR3 reads TGTGCCATCAGTGGCGGACAGGCCTACGAGCAGTACTTC. This codes for CAISGGQAYEQYF.

The chain recombines TRBV3-1 (or the pseudogene TRBV3-2) with TRBJ1-6, with D unclear. The CDR3 covers 17 residues. CDR1 is LGHDT, CDR2 YNNKEL, per germline (reference sequence). V was cut by 1 base and J by 1 base, with 11 bases left in between. CDR3 in amino acids: CASSQVPRSSYNSPLHF. DNA for the CDR3: TGTGCCAGCAGCCAAGTTCCAAGGAGTTCCTATAATTCACCCCTCCACTTT.

This clone was seen just once. Being one base from a much bigger clone, this may be a read error. The chain is built from TRBV7-9 and TRBJ2-5; TRBD2 might be the D (6 bases). In germline, CDR1 is SEHNR, CDR2 FQNEAQ (reference sequence). V was pared by 8 bases and J by 5 bases, with 6 bases between. The CDR3 extends over 10 amino acids. The CDR3 protein is CASGGETQYF. The CDR3 DNA reads TGTGCCAGCGGGGGGGAGACCCAGTACTTC.

The sample holds one count of this clone. V gene TRBV9 combines with J gene TRBJ2-1, with D maybe TRBD1 (6 bases). Per the germline V gene, CDR1 is SGDLS and CDR2 is YYNGEE. The CDR3 has 15 residues. The V gene lost 3 bases and the J gene lost 2 bases, with 12 bases spanning the gap. The CDR3 nucleotides read TGTGCCAGCAGCGAGGGAAGGGGGACCTACAATGAGCAGTTCTTC. Protein sequence: CASSEGRGTYNEQFF.

The V call is TRBV3-1 (or the pseudogene TRBV3-2), the J call TRBJ2-3, with D unclear. The CDR3 runs 16 residues. The V gene lost 1 base and the J gene lost 2 bases, with 13 bases spanning the gap. Germline CDR1 is LGHDT and CDR2 is YNNKEL (reference sequence). CDR3 sequence (DNA): TGTGCCAGCAGCCAAGGTTCTGCACTATACACAGATACGCAGTATTTT. Translating gives CASSQGSALYTDTQYF.

V is TRBV30 and J is TRBJ1-1; D might be TRBD1 (6 bases). Per the germline V gene, CDR1 is GTSNPN and CDR2 is SVGIG (reference sequence). The CDR3 is 14 residues long. V lost 2 bases and J 4 bases, leaving 14 bases between the germline ends. CDR3 in DNA: TGTGCCTGGAGTCGGGGGGGCAGTGGCACTGAAGCTTTCTTT. This encodes CAWSRGGSGTEAFF.

Points on this clone: The same CDR3 is also encoded by other DNA sequences in this sample. V usage is TRBV19 and J usage is TRBJ1-5; weak D call: TRBD1 (6 bases). From germline, CDR1 is LNHDA and CDR2 SQIVND (reference sequence). The CDR3 runs to 13 residues. Trimming stripped 5 bases from V and 4 bases from J, with 9 bases between. CDR3 in amino acids: CASSGTGNQPQHF. In DNA form, the CDR3 reads TGTGCCAGTAGTGGAACAGGGAATCAGCCCCAGCATTTT.

J is TRBJ1-4 and V is TRBV5-1, with D perhaps matching TRBD1 (6 bases). The CDR3 consists of 13 residues. V was shortened by 7 bases and J by 8 bases, with 15 bases between the two germline ends. Germline CDR1 SGHRS, CDR2 YFSETQ. CDR3 loop: CASPGHGREKLFF. The CDR3 DNA reads TGCGCCAGCCCGGGACATGGGCGAGAAAAACTGTTTTTT.

This rearrangement joins TRBV7-3 to TRBJ2-6; D remains unclear. CDR1 is SGHTA, CDR2 FQGTGA, per germline. The germline V and J ends were trimmed by 5 bases and 4 bases, with 12 bases remaining between them. The CDR3 has 15 residues. This chain's CDR3 is CASSVDIRGANVLTF. The CDR3 coding sequence is TGTGCCAGCAGCGTTGACATTAGGGGGGCCAACGTCCTGACTTTC. The complete variable domain, with remaining parts taken from reference TRBV7-3 and TRBJ2-6, reads GAGVSQTPSNKVTEKGKYVELRCDPISGHTALYWYRQSLGQGPEFLIYFQGTGAADDSGLPNDRFFAVRPEGSVSTLKIQRTERGDSAVYLCASSVDIRGANVLTFGAGSRLTVL.